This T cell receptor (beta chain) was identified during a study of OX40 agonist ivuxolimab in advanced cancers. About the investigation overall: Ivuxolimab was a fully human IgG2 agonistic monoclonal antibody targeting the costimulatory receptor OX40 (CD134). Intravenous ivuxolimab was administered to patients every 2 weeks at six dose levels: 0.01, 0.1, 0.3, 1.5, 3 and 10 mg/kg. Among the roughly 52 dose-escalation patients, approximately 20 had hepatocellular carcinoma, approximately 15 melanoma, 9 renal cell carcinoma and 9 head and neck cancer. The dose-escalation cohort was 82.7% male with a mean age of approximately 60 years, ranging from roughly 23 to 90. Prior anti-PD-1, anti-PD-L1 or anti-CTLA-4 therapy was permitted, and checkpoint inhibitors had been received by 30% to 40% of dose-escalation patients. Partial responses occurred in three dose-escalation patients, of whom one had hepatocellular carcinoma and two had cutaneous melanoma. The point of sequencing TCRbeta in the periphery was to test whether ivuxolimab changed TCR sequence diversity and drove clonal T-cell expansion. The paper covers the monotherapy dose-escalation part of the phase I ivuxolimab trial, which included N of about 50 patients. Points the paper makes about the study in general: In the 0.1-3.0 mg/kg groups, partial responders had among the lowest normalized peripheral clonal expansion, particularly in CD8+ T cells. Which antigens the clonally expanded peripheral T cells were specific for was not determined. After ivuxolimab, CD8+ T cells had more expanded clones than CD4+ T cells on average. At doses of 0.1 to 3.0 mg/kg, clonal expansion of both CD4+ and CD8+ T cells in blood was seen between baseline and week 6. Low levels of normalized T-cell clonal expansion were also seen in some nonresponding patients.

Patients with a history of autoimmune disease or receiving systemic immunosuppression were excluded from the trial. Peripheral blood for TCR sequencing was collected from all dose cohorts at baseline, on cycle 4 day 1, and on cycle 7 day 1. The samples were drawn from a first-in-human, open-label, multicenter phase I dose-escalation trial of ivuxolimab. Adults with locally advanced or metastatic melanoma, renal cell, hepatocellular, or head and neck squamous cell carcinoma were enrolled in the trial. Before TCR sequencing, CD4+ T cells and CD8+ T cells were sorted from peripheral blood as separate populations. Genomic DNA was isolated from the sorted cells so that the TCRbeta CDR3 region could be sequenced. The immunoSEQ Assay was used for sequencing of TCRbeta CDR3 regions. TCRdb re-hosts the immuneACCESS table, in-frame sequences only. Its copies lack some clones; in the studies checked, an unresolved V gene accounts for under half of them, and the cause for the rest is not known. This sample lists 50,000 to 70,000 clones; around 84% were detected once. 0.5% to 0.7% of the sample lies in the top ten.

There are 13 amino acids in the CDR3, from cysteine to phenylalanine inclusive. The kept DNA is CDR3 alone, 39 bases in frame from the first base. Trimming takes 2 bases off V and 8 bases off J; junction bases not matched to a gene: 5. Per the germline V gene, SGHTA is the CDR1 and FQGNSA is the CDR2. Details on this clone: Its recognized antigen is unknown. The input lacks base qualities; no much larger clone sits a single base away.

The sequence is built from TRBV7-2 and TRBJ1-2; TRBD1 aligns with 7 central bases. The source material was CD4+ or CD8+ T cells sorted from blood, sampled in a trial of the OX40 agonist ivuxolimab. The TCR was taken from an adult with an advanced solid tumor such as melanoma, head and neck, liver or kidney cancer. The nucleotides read TGTGCCAGCAGCTTATATACAGGGGTCGGCTACACCTTC. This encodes CASSLYTGVGYTF.